The present entry profiles one T cell receptor beta chain with its context. Its target is unknown. This entry comes from a study of vaccination and CD4 T cells after COVID-19. As to treatment: approximately 11-day PBMC culture with coronavirus spike peptide pools or control peptides (ViraFEST assay). Per germline, CDR1 DFQATT and CDR2 SNEGSKA (reference sequence). The CDR3 is made up of 14 amino acids. J lost 5 bases, V lost 3 bases, and 10 bases had no gene match. The Oncomine TCR Beta short-read assay was applied to DNA of cultured CD4+ T cells. TCRdb reprocessed the PCR reads with MiXCR, giving one entry per CDR3 protein. This table holds 17,000 or so distinct CDR3 sequences, 43% found once.

The chain links TRBV20-1 to TRBJ2-7; 7 bases are a match to TRBD1. The input for sequencing was CD4+ T cells from blood, cultured in vitro, taken after SARS-CoV-2 vaccination. The source of this sequence is a human donor who had recovered from COVID-19. CDR3 in amino acids: CSASSKTGPDEQYF. In DNA, the CDR3 is TGCAGTGCTAGCTCCAAGACAGGGCCCGACGAGCAGTACTTC.